Sequencing of this TCR beta chain was carried out in a study of identical twins. TCRdb re-analysed the 5' RACE reads in MiXCR, keeping a single row per CDR3 protein. This sample has about 450,000 distinct CDR3 sequences, with around 20% found just once. The V and J ends lost 2 bases and 7 bases respectively, with 21 bases between them. This CDR3 region has 16 residues. Germline CDR1 MDHEN, CDR2 SYDVKM. Sequenced material: naive T cells sorted from blood. The V call is TRBV28, the J call TRBJ2-7; D is unresolved. The sequence came from a man in his fifties or sixties in good health. The CDR3 bases are TGTGCCAGCAGTTTACCCGAAAACCACCCCACGCGGGAGCAGTACTTC. The encoded protein is CASSLPENHPTREQYF.